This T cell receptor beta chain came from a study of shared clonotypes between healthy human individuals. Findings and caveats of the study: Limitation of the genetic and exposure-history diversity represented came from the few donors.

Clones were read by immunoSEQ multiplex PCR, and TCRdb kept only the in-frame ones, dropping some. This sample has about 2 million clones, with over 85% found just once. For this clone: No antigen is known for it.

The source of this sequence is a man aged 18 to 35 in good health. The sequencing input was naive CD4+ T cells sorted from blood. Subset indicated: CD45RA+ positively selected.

The CDR3 sequence: CASSLGGRNSPLHF. CDR3 bases: TGTGCCAGCAGCTTAGGGGGACGGAATTCACCCCTCCACTTT. J is TRBJ1-6 and V is TRBV7-9, with D perhaps TRBD1 (5 bases). The CDR3 sequence is 14 residues long. Trimming stripped 1 base from V and 7 bases from J, with 8 bases between. Looked up from germline, CDR1 is SEHNR and CDR2 is FQNEAQ (reference sequence).